The 10 T cell receptor beta chains reported below all come from one sample, sequenced in a study of cytomegalovirus exposure and HLA in healthy donors. 60 Vbeta and 13 Jbeta primers were used in PCR. Measured with immunoSEQ multiplex PCR; TCRdb has only the in-frame clones, and not every one. The table shows around 61,000 clones, with around 62% occurring only once. The specimen was PBMCs. Receptors were obtained from a man aged 35 to 55 in good health and CMV-seropositive.

The gene calls are TRBV2 and TRBJ1-5; D is perhaps TRBD1 (5 bases). The germline V and J ends were trimmed by 5 bases and 0 bases, with 8 bases remaining between them. The germline gives CDR1 SNHLY, CDR2 FYNNEI. This CDR3 is 14 amino acids long. The CDR3 is CASSRQTSNQPQHF. In nucleotides, the CDR3 is TGTGCCAGCAGTAGACAGACTAGCAATCAGCCCCAGCATTTT. The complete variable domain, with remaining parts taken from reference TRBV2 and TRBJ1-5, reads EPEVTQTPSHQVTQMGQEVILRCVPISNHLYFYWYRQILGQKVEFLVSFYNNEISEKSEIFDDQFSVERPDGSNFTLKIRSTKLEDSAMYFCASSRQTSNQPQHFGDGTRLSIL.

The V call is TRBV5-1, the J call TRBJ2-5, with D possibly being TRBD2 (8 bases). The end of the DNA aligns better with TRBJ2-7, so the J call may be wrong. Looked up from germline, CDR1 is SGHRS and CDR2 is YFSETQ. The CDR3 spans 21 residues. Written as DNA, the CDR3 is TGCGCCAGCAGCTTTTCAGATTACAGGGGCCTCGGGAGGGAGGGAACCTACGAGCAGTACTTC. Translating it yields CASSFSDYRGLGREGTYEQYF.

The V gene is TRBV7-2, the J gene TRBJ2-4; maybe TRBD2 (5 bases). V lost 2 bases and J lost 3, with 20 bases in between. The CDR3 is made up of 18 amino acids. Germline V gives CDR1 SGHTA, CDR2 FQGNSA. The CDR3 DNA follows: TGTGCCAGCAGCTTAAGGCGGGCCGGCCAGGATTACAAAAACATTCAGTACTTC. The encoded protein is CASSLRRAGQDYKNIQYF.

This clone came up once. The chain is built from TRBV6-4 and TRBJ2-7; 10 nucleotides line up with TRBD1. From germline, CDR1 is MRHNA and CDR2 SNTAGT. The CDR3 covers 17 residues. J lost 6 bases, V lost 2 bases, and 13 bases had no gene match. The CDR3 here is CASSDPDGTGVSGEQYF. CDR3 coding DNA: TGTGCCAGCAGTGACCCTGACGGGACAGGGGTTTCGGGCGAGCAGTACTTC.

This clone came up once. The chain combines TRBV14 with TRBJ2-3; possible D gene TRBD1, 6 bases. The germline gives CDR1 SGHDN, CDR2 FVKESK. The CDR3 runs to 16 residues. V lost 1 base to trimming and J lost 4 bases, with 15 bases between them. CDR3 DNA: TGTGCCAGCAGCCAAGGGACCGGGACATCCGCAGATACGCAGTATTTT. Residues: CASSQGTGTSADTQYF.

The genes are TRBV5-6 and TRBJ1-4; 8 nucleotides line up with TRBD1. Germline-derived CDR1 and CDR2 are SGHDT and YYEEEE. The CDR3 spans 13 residues. V lost 3 bases to trimming and J lost 8 bases; unmatched junction nucleotides: 3. CDR3 sequence (DNA): TGTGCCAGCAGCTCGCCAGGGGGCGAAAAACTGTTTTTT. Amino acids: CASSSPGGEKLFF.

V usage is TRBV4-3 and J usage is TRBJ2-3, with TRBD2 matching over 12 bases. The CDR3 contains 17 residues. V dropped 0 bases and J dropped 2; count of bases not matched to a gene: 3. In germline, CDR1 is LGHNA, CDR2 YSLEER. The CDR3 is CASSQELAGGPTDTQYF. The CDR3 bases are TGCGCCAGCAGCCAAGAACTAGCGGGGGGCCCCACAGATACGCAGTATTTT.

This clone was detected only a few times. The rearrangement links TRBV19 to TRBJ1-1; 10 nucleotides match TRBD1. CDR1 is LNHDA and CDR2 is SQIVND in the germline V gene (reference sequence). The CDR3 has 15 amino acids. Trimming removed 7 bases from V and 4 bases from J; junction bases left unmatched: 9. The CDR3 nucleotides are TGTGCCAGTATTATTCGGACAGGGGGTAGCACTGAAGCTTTCTTT. Protein sequence: CASIIRTGGSTEAFF.

V and J are TRBV4-3 and TRBJ2-7; no firm D call. The CDR3 has 17 residues. Trimming took 0 bases from V and 0 from J, leaving 15 bases between them. Germline-derived CDR1 and CDR2 are LGHNA and YSLEER. In nucleotides, the CDR3 is TGCGCCAGCAGCCAAGATAATATTAGACATTCCTCCTACGAGCAGTACTTC. Its protein is CASSQDNIRHSSYEQYF.

V is TRBV7-2 and J is TRBJ1-1; maybe TRBD1 (5 bases). Trimming stripped 5 bases from V and 3 bases from J, with 13 bases between. The V gene's germline CDR1 is SGHTA and CDR2 FQGNSA. The CDR3 is made up of 14 amino acids. The DNA of the CDR3 is TGTGCCAGCAGCCGACCCGGCAGGGACACTGAAGCTTTCTTT. Its protein product is CASSRPGRDTEAFF.